The sequence of this T cell receptor (beta chain) was determined in a study of blood T cell repertoires in COVID-19. Profiled with immunoSEQ multiplex PCR; TCRdb holds only in-frame clones, not every one. The top ten hold 1.4% of the sample, which has 62,000 or so clones, 80% to 90% seen once. In germline, CDR1 is DFQATT, CDR2 SNEGSKA (reference sequence). There are 15 residues in the CDR3. The V segment lost 3 bases and the J segment 6 bases; nucleotides outside the gene matches: 6. The sample consisted of peripheral blood. This clonotype originated in a woman aged 60-70 years with acute or convalescent COVID-19. V and J are TRBV20-1 and TRBJ2-1, with 12 bases that match TRBD2. CDR3 protein: CSASLTSGRINEQFF. In nucleotides, the CDR3 is TGCAGTGCTAGTTTGACTAGCGGGAGAATCAATGAGCAGTTCTTC.